What follows are 15 T cell receptor beta chains derived from one specimen sequenced in a study of blood T cell repertoires in COVID-19 (dated by TCRdb to the early 2020s). The method was the immunoSEQ multiplex PCR assay. TCRdb mirrors the immuneACCESS table, restricted to in-frame sequences. Some clones are absent from its copies; in checked studies, under half trace to an unresolved V gene, and the reason for the others is unknown. In all, the sample holds roughly 180,000 clones, and 85% to 90% of those were seen once. Around 20% of the sample belongs to the ten largest clones. The sample consisted of peripheral blood. The receptor set was obtained from a man between 65 and 79 years old with active or convalescent COVID-19.

This sequence joins TRBV4-3 and TRBJ1-1, with TRBD1 matching 12 bases. The CDR3 extends over 17 amino acids. Germline values: CDR1 LGHNA, CDR2 YSLEER. J lost 7 bases, V lost 0 bases, and 9 bases had no gene match. The CDR3 nucleotides are TGCGCCAGCAGCCAAGATGGGACAGGGGGCCGGTTTGATGAAGCTTTCTTT. Translation gives CASSQDGTGGRFDEAFF.

The chain combines TRBV5-1 with TRBJ2-7, with D possibly being TRBD2 (6 bases). The CDR3 extends over 18 amino acids. V was pared by 4 bases and J by 4 bases, with 27 bases between. Germline V CDR1 and CDR2: SGHRS, YFSETQ. The CDR3 DNA sequence: TGCGCCAGCAGCCCGGGCCCCGGGAGCAGTTACTGGGGATACGAGCAGTACTTC. Protein product: CASSPGPGSSYWGYEQYF. The complete variable domain, with remaining parts taken from reference TRBV5-1 and TRBJ2-7, reads KAGVTQTPRYLIKTRGQQVTLSCSPISGHRSVSWYQQTPGQGLQFLFEYFSETQRNKGNFPGRFSGRQFSNSRSEMNVSTLELGDSALYLCASSPGPGSSYWGYEQYFGPGTRLTVT.

The V call is TRBV4-1, the J call TRBJ1-4; 9 positions match TRBD1. This CDR3 comprises 15 residues. Looked up from germline, CDR1 is MGHRA and CDR2 is YSYEKL. J was trimmed by 7 bases and V by 3 bases; bases with no gene match: 6. CDR3 DNA: TGCGCCAGCAGCCATCCGGGACAGGGAAGTGAAAAACTGTTTTTT. Translation: CASSHPGQGSEKLFF.

The chain recombines TRBV5-1 with TRBJ1-5; 7 bases are shared with TRBD1. Per germline, CDR1 SGHRS and CDR2 YFSETQ. CDR3 length: 17 amino acids. The V gene end was trimmed by 0 bases and the J gene end by 6 bases; junction bases not matched to a gene: 12. The CDR3 bases are TGCGCCAGCAGCTTGGACCCTTTAGGGGGCGCGGGTCAGCCCCAGCATTTT. This gives the protein CASSLDPLGGAGQPQHF.

The chain uses TRBV25-1 and TRBJ1-5; a weak D match, TRBD1 (5 bases). Germline V gene sequence: CDR1 MGHDK, CDR2 SYGVNS. This CDR3 has 14 residues. The V and J ends lost 5 bases and 3 bases respectively, with 11 bases between them. The CDR3 nucleotides read TGTGCCAGCAGTCGTCGGGGGGTCAATCAGCCCCAGCATTTT. It is translated as CASSRRGVNQPQHF.

Regarding this clone: This CDR3 is also generated by other DNA sequences in the sample. The chain recombines TRBV25-1 with TRBJ2-6; D unresolved. This CDR3 is built from 14 residues. Per the germline V gene, CDR1 is MGHDK and CDR2 is SYGVNS. V lost 3 bases, J lost 0 bases, and 3 bases lay in between. Here the CDR3 DNA reads TGTGCCAGCAGTGACGTCTCTGGGGCCAACGTCCTGACTTTC. This encodes CASSDVSGANVLTF.

The chain combines TRBV4-3 with TRBJ1-1; D is ambiguous. Germline-derived CDR1 and CDR2 are LGHNA and YSLEER. The CDR3 sequence is 13 residues long. The V end was cut by 0 bases, the J end by 3 bases, with 5 bases between. The CDR3 sequence: CASSQESYTEAFF. In DNA form, the CDR3 reads TGCGCCAGCAGCCAAGAGAGCTACACTGAAGCTTTCTTT.

This chain joins TRBV14 and TRBJ1-5, with D maybe TRBD1 (5 bases). V was clipped by 4 bases and J by 0 bases, with 10 bases between them. The length of the CDR3 is 15 residues. Germline CDR1 and CDR2: SGHDN and FVKESK. The CDR3 here is CASSRGGISNQPQHF. The CDR3 DNA sequence: TGTGCCAGCAGCCGTGGGGGGATTAGCAATCAGCCCCAGCATTTT.

The chain carries TRBV5-4 and TRBJ2-5; 9 bases agree with TRBD2. This CDR3 has 16 residues. Looked up from germline, CDR1 is SGHNT and CDR2 is YYREEE (reference sequence). The V gene end was trimmed by 2 bases and the J gene end by 7 bases; junction bases not matched to a gene: 12. DNA for the CDR3: TGTGCCAGCAGCTTTAATAGCGGGGGCTTGGGGGGGACCCAGTACTTC. Translation gives CASSFNSGGLGGTQYF.

This CDR3 reads CASSPVGQEKLFF. The DNA of the CDR3 is TGTGCCAGCAGTCCCGTGGGACAGGAAAAACTGTTTTTT. The chain has TRBV6-6 and TRBJ1-4, with 7 positions matching TRBD1. Germline CDR1 reads MNHNY; CDR2 reads SVGAGI (reference sequence). The V gene end was trimmed by 5 bases and the J gene end by 8 bases; junction bases not matched to a gene: 5. The CDR3 sequence is 13 residues long.

The chain employs TRBV19 and TRBJ2-7, with 11 bases matching TRBD1. Germline V lookup: CDR1 LNHDA, CDR2 SQIVND (reference sequence). V lost 10 bases, J lost 6 bases, and 11 bases stayed unmatched. The CDR3 runs to 14 residues. This CDR3 reads CATRARGQGGEQYF. For the CDR3, the DNA is TGTGCCACTCGGGCCAGGGGACAGGGGGGCGAGCAGTACTTC.

The gene calls are TRBV29-1 and TRBJ1-2; TRBD1 aligns across 8 bases. J was trimmed by 0 bases and V by 6 bases; bases with no gene match: 3. The CDR3 has 13 residues. Germline V gives CDR1 SQVTM, CDR2 ANQGSEA. CDR3 nucleotides: TGCAGCGTCCGACAGGGGACTAACTATGGCTACACCTTC. It encodes CSVRQGTNYGYTF.

This clone appeared once. The gene calls are TRBV6-6 and TRBJ1-4; D not resolved. The germline CDR1 and CDR2 sequences are MNHNY and SVGAGI (reference sequence). The length of the CDR3 is 12 residues. The V end lost 7 bases, the J end lost 12 bases, and 15 bases lay between the germline ends. CDR3 sequence reads: CASTRVVGELFF. The CDR3 DNA follows: TGTGCCAGCACCCGGGTGGTCGGGGAACTGTTTTTT.

The gene calls are TRBV7-9 and TRBJ2-7; 13 bases line up with TRBD2. The trim removed 8 bases at V and 3 bases at J, leaving 7 bases unmatched. The CDR3 runs 15 residues. In germline, CDR1 is SEHNR, CDR2 FQNEAQ (reference sequence). CDR3 loop: CASYGTSGAHYEQYF. The CDR3, as DNA: TGTGCCAGCTATGGGACTAGCGGGGCACACTACGAGCAGTACTTC.

The chain couples TRBV11-2 to TRBJ2-7; D may be TRBD1 (7 bases). The V gene's germline CDR1 is SGHAT and CDR2 FQNNGV. V was shortened by 3 bases and J by 2 bases, with 14 bases between the two germline ends. CDR3 length: 15 residues. The CDR3 is CASSFLRGEAYEQYF. CDR3 nucleotides: TGTGCCAGCAGCTTCCTCAGGGGGGAAGCCTACGAGCAGTACTTC.